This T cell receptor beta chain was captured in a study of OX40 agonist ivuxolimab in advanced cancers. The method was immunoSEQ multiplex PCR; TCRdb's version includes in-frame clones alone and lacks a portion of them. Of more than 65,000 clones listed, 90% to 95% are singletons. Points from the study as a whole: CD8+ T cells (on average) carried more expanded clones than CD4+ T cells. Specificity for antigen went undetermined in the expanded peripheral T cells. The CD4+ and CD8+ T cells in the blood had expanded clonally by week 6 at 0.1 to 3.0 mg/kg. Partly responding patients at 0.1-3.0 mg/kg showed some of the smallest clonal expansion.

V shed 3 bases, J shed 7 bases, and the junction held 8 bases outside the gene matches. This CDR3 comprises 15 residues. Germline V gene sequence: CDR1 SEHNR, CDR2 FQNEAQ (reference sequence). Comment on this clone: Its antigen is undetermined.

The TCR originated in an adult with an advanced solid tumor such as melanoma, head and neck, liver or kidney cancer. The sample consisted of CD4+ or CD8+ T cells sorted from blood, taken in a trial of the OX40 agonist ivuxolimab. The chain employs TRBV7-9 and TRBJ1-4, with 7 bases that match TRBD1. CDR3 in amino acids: CASSFNDRVGEKLFF. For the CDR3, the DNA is TGTGCCAGCAGCTTTAATGACAGGGTTGGTGAAAAACTGTTTTTT. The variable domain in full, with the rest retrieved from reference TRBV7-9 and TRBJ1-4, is DTGVSQNPRHKITKRGQNVTFRCDPISEHNRLYWYRQTLGQGPEFLTYFQNEAQLEKSRLLSDRFSAERPKGSFSTLEIQRTEQGDSAMYLCASSFNDRVGEKLFFGSGTQLSVL.